A single sample gave rise to the 13 T cell receptor beta chains below, sequenced in a study of T cells in pancreatic ductal adenocarcinoma. Produced via immunoSEQ multiplex PCR; TCRdb's table is partial and in-frame only. The table records about 98,000 clones, around 96% of them present only once. The selected patients with pancreatic ductal adenocarcinoma had surgery but no neoadjuvant therapy. The sequenced material came from PBMCs. The receptors here all came from a human donor with pancreatic ductal adenocarcinoma.

V gene TRBV11-2 combines with J gene TRBJ2-1; 7 bases line up with TRBD2. V shed 4 bases, J shed 7 bases, and the junction held 13 bases outside the gene matches. Per the germline V gene, CDR1 is SGHAT and CDR2 is FQNNGV. The CDR3 extends over 16 amino acids. CDR3 loop: CASSSQRGEKRNEQFF. The CDR3, as DNA: TGTGCCAGCAGCTCCCAACGGGGGGAGAAAAGAAATGAGCAGTTCTTC.

The chain joins TRBV18 to TRBJ1-1, with 8 bases matching TRBD1. Germline-derived CDR1 and CDR2 are KGHSH and LQKENI. After removal of 4 bases from V and 4 bases from J, the junction contained 8 bases not matched to a gene. The CDR3 totals 15 residues. CDR3 amino acids: CASSLHQGAVTEAFF. The CDR3 DNA is TGTGCCAGCTCACTTCACCAGGGGGCCGTCACTGAAGCTTTCTTT.

The chain links TRBV4-2 to TRBJ2-2; 8 nucleotides agree with TRBD2. Germline CDR1 and CDR2: LGHNA and YNFKEQ. The CDR3 is made up of 16 amino acids. V shed 1 base and J 6 bases; nucleotides not matched to a gene: 7. CDR3 sequence: CASSQVPAGEAGELFF. CDR3 DNA: TGTGCCAGCAGCCAAGTACCAGCGGGAGAGGCCGGGGAGCTGTTTTTT.

The chain recombines TRBV4-2 with TRBJ2-4; 8 nucleotides agree with TRBD2. V lost 4 bases, J lost 6 bases, and 11 bases stayed unmatched. Germline V CDR1 and CDR2: LGHNA, YNFKEQ. The CDR3 extends over 16 amino acids. CDR3: CASSPAGGEVRNIQYF. The DNA for the CDR3 is TGTGCCAGCAGCCCAGCCGGGGGGGAAGTTCGAAACATTCAGTACTTC.

J is TRBJ2-7 and V is TRBV19, with 10 bases identical to TRBD2. V lost 6 bases, J lost 6 bases, and 5 bases stayed unmatched. CDR3 length: 13 residues. Germline CDR1 LNHDA, CDR2 SQIVND (reference sequence). The CDR3 DNA sequence: TGTGCCAGTAGCCTAGCGGGAGAAGGCGAGCAGTACTTC. Translating gives CASSLAGEGEQYF.

The J gene is TRBJ2-5, the V gene TRBV27; D is perhaps TRBD2 (6 bases). The CDR3 has 13 amino acids. Per the germline V gene, CDR1 is MNHEY and CDR2 is SMNVEV (reference sequence). V shed 4 bases and J shed 4 bases, with 10 bases lying between them. CDR3 DNA sequence: TGTGCCAGCAGTTCCCGACTAGGAGAGACCCAGTACTTC. Protein product: CASSSRLGETQYF.

The rearrangement links TRBV30 to TRBJ2-5, with a possible D match to TRBD2 (5 bases). Germline V gene data show CDR1 as GTSNPN and CDR2 as SVGIG (reference sequence). The CDR3 covers 12 residues. Between the trimmed V and J ends, which lost 3 bases and 4 bases, there was a span of 9 bases. The CDR3 bases are TGTGCCTGGAGCGCGGACTTAGAGACCCAGTACTTC. Amino acids: CAWSADLETQYF.

The chain combines TRBV15 with TRBJ2-5; D gene unclear. V dropped 0 bases and J dropped 0 bases, with 8 bases sitting between them. The CDR3 is made up of 15 amino acids. Germline CDR1 is LNHNV and CDR2 is YYDKDF (reference sequence). The CDR3 loop reads CATSRDRSYQETQYF. The CDR3 coding sequence is TGTGCCACCAGCAGAGATCGTTCGTACCAAGAGACCCAGTACTTC.

V gene TRBV5-6 combines with J gene TRBJ2-7; D uncertain. Germline V CDR1 and CDR2: SGHDT, YYEEEE. V lost 0 bases, J lost 5 bases, and 15 bases lay in between. The CDR3 contains 15 residues. The CDR3 coding sequence is TGTGCCAGCAGCTTGGCGTTTCGTCGGGTTGACGAGCAGTACTTC. Amino acids: CASSLAFRRVDEQYF.

This clone has only one observation. This rearrangement joins TRBV11-2 to TRBJ1-4, with no clear D. Trimming pared 3 bases from V and 10 bases from J, leaving 9 bases between. The CDR3 is made up of 12 amino acids. CDR1 and CDR2 (germline): SGHAT, FQNNGV. This CDR3 reads CASSLREGKLFF. DNA for the CDR3: TGTGCCAGCAGCTTGAGGGAGGGAAAACTGTTTTTT.

This chain connects TRBV5-1 to TRBJ2-5; D may be TRBD2 (5 bases). V lost 7 bases and J 0 bases, leaving 19 bases between the germline ends. The CDR3 spans 16 residues. Germline loops: CDR1 SGHRS, CDR2 YFSETQ. In DNA, the CDR3 is TGCGCCAGCGGCGAAGCGGCAGATCATAACCAAGAGACCCAGTACTTC. It translates to CASGEAADHNQETQYF.

The genes are TRBV19 and TRBJ2-1, with TRBD1 as a possible D gene (5 bases). Germline V gene data show CDR1 as LNHDA and CDR2 as SQIVND (reference sequence). Trimming took 7 bases from V and 7 from J, leaving 23 bases between them. This CDR3 is 16 amino acids long. The CDR3 DNA is TGTGCCAGTACTAAGGGGTGGGTGGCAGGCGGAAATGAGCAGTTCTTC. Translation gives CASTKGWVAGGNEQFF.

This chain uses TRBV5-4 with TRBJ2-5, with 13 bases fitting TRBD2. With V trimmed by 3 bases and J by 5 bases, 19 bases remained unmatched. The CDR3 extends over 20 amino acids. Germline lookup yields CDR1 SGHNT and CDR2 YYREEE (reference sequence). DNA for the CDR3: TGTGCCAGCAGCTCGCACATGGGACTAGCGGGACAAAAGGGTGGGGAGACCCAGTACTTC. The encoded protein is CASSSHMGLAGQKGGETQYF.